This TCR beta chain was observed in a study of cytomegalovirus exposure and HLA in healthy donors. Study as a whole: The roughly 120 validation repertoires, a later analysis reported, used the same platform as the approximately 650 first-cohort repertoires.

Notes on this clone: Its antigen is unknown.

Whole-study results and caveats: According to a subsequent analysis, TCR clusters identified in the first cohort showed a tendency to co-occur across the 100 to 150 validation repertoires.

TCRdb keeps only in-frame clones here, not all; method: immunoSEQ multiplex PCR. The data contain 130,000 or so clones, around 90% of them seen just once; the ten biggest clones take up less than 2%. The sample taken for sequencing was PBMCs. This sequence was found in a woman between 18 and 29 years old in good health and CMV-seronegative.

The CDR3 loop reads CASSFGRGGGYTF. The CDR3 DNA follows: TGTGCCAGCAGTTTCGGCAGGGGCGGCGGCTACACCTTC. The genes are TRBV27 and TRBJ1-2, with D possibly being TRBD1 (6 bases). This CDR3 contains 13 residues. Germline V gene sequence: CDR1 MNHEY, CDR2 SMNVEV (reference sequence). The ends were cut back, 3 bases at V and 8 bases at J, with 13 bases in the middle.